What follows is one T cell receptor beta chain and its context. This specimen comes from a study of pediatric ulcerative colitis. One to two pinch biopsies were taken from the rectum during colonoscopy. CDR3 length: 16 residues. The ends lost 5 bases at V and 0 bases at J; junction bases unmatched: 5. Per the germline V gene, CDR1 is SGHVS and CDR2 is FNYEAQ. Sequencing used immunoSEQ multiplex PCR; TCRdb keeps in-frame clones, though not all of them. Of about 35,000 clones detected, about 81% appear once; the ten largest clones hold 0.9% to 1.2%. Sequenced input: gut tissue. This TCR derives from a boy younger than 18 with mild ulcerative colitis. V is TRBV7-6 and J is TRBJ1-3; 9 bases fit TRBD1. CDR3 amino acids: CASSPYRGLSGNTIYF. The DNA for the CDR3 is TGTGCCAGCAGCCCGTACAGGGGGCTCTCTGGAAACACCATATATTTT.